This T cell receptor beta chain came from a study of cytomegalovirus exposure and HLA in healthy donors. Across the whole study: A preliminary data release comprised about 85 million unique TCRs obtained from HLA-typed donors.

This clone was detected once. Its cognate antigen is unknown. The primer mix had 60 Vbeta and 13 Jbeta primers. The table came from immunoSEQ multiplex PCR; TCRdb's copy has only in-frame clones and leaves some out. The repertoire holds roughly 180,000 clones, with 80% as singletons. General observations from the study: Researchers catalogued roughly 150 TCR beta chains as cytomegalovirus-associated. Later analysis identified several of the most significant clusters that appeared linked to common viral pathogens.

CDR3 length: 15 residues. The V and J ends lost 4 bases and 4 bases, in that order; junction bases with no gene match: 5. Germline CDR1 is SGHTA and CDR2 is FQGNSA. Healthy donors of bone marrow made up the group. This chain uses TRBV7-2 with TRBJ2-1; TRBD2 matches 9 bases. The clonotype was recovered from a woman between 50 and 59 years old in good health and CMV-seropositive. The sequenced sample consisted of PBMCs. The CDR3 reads CASSSTSGQYNEQFF. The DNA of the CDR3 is TGTGCCAGCAGCTCGACTAGCGGCCAATACAATGAGCAGTTCTTC. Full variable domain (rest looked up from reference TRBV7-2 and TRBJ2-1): GAGVSQSPSNKVTEKGKDVELRCDPISGHTALYWYRQSLGQGLEFLIYFQGNSAPDKSGLPSDRFSAERTGGSVSTLTIQRTQQEDSAVYLCASSSTSGQYNEQFFGPGTRLTVL.